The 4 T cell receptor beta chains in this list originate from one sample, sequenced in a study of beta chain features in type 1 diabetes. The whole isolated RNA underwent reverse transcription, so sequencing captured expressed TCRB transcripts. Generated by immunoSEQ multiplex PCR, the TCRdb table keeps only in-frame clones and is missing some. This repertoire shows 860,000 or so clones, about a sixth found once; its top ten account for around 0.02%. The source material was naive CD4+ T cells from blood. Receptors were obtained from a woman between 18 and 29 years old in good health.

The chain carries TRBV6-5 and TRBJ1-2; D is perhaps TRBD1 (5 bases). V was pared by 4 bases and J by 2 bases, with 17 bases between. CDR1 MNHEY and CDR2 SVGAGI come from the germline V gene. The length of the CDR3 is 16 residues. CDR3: CASSSSLGDSNYGYTF. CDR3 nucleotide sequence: TGTGCCAGCAGTTCATCTCTAGGGGACTCAAACTATGGCTACACCTTC.

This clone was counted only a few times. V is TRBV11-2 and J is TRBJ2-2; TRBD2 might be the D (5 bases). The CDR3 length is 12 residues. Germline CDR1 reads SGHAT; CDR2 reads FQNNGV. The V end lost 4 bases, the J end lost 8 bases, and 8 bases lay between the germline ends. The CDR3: CASSWWEGELFF. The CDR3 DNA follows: TGTGCCAGCAGCTGGTGGGAGGGGGAGCTGTTTTTT. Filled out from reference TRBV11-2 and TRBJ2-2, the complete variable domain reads EAGVAQSPRYKIIEKRQSVAFWCNPISGHATLYWYQQILGQGPKLLIQFQNNGVVDDSQLPKDRFSAERLKGVDSTLKIQPAKLEDSAVYLCASSWWEGELFFGEGSRLTVL.

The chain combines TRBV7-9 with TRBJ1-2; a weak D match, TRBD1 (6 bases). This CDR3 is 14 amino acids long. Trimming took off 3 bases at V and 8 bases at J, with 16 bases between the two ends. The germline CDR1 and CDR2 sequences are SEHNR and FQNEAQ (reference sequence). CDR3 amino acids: CASSLATGLWGYTF. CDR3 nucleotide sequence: TGTGCCAGCAGCTTGGCGACAGGTCTATGGGGCTACACCTTC.

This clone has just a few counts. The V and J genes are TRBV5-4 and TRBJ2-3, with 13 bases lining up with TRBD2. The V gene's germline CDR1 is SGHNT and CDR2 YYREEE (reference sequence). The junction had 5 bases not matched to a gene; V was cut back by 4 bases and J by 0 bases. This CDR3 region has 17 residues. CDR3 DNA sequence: TGTGCCAGCAGCCTTGGGACTAGCGGGACTAGCACAGATACGCAGTATTTT. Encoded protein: CASSLGTSGTSTDTQYF.